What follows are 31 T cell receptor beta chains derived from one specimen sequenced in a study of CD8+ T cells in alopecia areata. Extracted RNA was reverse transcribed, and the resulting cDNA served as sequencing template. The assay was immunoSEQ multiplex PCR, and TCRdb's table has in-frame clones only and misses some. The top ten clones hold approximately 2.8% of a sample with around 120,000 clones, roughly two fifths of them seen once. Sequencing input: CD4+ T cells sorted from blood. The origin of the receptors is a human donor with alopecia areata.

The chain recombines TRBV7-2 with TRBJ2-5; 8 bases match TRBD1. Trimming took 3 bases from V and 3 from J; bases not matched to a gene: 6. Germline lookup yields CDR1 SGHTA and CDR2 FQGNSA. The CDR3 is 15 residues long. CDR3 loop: CASSFGRGRKETQYF. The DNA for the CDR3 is TGTGCCAGCAGCTTTGGCAGGGGGCGTAAAGAGACCCAGTACTTC.

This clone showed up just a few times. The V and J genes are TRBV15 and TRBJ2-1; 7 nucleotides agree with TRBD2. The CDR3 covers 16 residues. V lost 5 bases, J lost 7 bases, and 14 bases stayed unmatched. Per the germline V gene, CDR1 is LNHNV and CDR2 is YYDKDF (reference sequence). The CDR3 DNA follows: TGTGCCACCAGCGGATTAGCGGGCCCACCTGGAAATGAGCAGTTCTTC. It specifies CATSGLAGPPGNEQFF.

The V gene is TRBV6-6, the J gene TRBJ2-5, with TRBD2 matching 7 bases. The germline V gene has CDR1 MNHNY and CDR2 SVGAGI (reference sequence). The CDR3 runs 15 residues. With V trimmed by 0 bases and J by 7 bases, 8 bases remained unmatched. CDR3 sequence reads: CASSYSMGGKGTQYF. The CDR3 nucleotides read TGTGCCAGCAGTTACTCGATGGGAGGGAAGGGGACCCAGTACTTC.

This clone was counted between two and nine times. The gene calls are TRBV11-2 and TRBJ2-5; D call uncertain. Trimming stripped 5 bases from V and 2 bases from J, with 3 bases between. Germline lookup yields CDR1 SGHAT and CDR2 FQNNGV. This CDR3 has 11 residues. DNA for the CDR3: TGTGCCAGCAGCCCGCAAGAGACCCAGTACTTC. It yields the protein CASSPQETQYF.

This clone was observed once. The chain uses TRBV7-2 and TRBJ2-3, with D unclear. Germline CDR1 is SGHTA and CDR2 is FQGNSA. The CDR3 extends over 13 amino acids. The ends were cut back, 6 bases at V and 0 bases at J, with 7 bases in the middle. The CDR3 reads CASRHTSTDTQYF. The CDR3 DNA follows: TGTGCCAGCAGACATACGAGCACAGATACGCAGTATTTT.

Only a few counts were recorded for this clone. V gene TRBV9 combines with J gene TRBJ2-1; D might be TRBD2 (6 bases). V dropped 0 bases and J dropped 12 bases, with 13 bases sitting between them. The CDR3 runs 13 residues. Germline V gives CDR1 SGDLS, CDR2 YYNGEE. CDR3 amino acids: CASSVGVSGGQFF. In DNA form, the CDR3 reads TGTGCCAGCAGCGTAGGGGTCTCCGGGGGGCAGTTCTTC.

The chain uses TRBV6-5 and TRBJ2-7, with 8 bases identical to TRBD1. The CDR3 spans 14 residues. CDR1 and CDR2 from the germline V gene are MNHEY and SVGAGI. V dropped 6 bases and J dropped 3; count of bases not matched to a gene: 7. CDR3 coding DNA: TGTGCCAGCAGCTACCGGGACAGGAACTACGAGCAGTACTTC. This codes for CASSYRDRNYEQYF.

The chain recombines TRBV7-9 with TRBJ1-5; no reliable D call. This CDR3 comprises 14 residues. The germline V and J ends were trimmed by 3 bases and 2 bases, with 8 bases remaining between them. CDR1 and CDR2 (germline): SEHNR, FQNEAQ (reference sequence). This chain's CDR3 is CASSLMDGNQPQHF. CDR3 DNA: TGTGCCAGCAGCTTGATGGACGGCAATCAGCCCCAGCATTTT.

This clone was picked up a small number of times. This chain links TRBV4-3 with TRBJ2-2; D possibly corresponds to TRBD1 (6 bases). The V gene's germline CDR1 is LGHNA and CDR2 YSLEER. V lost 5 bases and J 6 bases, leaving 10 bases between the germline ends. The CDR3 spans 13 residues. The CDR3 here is CASSYRVPGELFF. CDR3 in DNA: TGCGCCAGCAGCTACAGGGTCCCCGGGGAGCTGTTTTTT.

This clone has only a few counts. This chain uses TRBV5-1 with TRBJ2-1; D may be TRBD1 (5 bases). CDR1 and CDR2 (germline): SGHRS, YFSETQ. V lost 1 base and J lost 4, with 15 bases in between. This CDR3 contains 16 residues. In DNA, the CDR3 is TGCGCCAGCAGCTTGACCTCCTGGACAACGTACAATGAGCAGTTCTTC. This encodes CASSLTSWTTYNEQFF.

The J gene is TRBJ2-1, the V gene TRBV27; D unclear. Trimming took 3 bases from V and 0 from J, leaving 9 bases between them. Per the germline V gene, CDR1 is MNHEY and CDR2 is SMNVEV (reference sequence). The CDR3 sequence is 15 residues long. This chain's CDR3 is CASSFSQFSYNEQFF. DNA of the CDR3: TGTGCCAGCAGTTTTTCACAGTTCTCCTACAATGAGCAGTTCTTC.

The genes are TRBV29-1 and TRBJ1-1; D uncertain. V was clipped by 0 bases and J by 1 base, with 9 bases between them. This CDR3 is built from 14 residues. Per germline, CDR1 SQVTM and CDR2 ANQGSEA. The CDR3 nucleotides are TGCAGCGTTGAAGAGTCCCCAGCGAACACTGAAGCTTTCTTT. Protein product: CSVEESPANTEAFF.

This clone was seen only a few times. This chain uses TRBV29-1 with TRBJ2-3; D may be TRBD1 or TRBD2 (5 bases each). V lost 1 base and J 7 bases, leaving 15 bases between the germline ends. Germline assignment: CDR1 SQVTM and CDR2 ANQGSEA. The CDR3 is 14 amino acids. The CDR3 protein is CSVEGDASGYTQYF. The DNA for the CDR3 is TGCAGCGTTGAAGGGGACGCCAGCGGATATACGCAGTATTTT.

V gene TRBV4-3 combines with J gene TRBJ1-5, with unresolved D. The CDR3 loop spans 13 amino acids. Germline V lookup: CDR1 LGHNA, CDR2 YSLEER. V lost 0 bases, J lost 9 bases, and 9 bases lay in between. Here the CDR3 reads CASSQDLGMPQHF. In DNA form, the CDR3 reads TGCGCCAGCAGCCAAGATCTAGGCATGCCCCAGCATTTT.

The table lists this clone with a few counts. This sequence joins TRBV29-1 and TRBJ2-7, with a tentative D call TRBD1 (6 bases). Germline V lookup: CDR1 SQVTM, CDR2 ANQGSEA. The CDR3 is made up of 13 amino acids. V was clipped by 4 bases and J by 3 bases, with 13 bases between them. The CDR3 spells CSVGRDTIYEQYF. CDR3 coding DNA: TGCAGCGTTGGTAGGGACACCATCTACGAGCAGTACTTC.

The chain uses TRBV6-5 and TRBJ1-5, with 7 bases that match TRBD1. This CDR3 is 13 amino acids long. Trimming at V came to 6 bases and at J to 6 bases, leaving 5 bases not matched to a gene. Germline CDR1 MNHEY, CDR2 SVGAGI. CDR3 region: CASSPRQGQPQHF. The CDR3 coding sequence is TGTGCCAGCAGCCCTCGACAGGGTCAGCCCCAGCATTTT.

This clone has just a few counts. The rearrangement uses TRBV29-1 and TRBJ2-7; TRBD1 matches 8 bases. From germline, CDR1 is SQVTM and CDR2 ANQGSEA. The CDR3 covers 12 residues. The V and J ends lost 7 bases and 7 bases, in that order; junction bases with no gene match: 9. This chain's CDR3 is CSARTGNWEQYF. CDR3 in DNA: TGCAGCGCTAGGACAGGGAATTGGGAGCAGTACTTC.

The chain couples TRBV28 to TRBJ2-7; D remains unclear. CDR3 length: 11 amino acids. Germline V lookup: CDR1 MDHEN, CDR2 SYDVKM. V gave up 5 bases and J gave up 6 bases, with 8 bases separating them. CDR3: CASSTLGEQYF. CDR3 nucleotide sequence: TGTGCCAGCAGTACCCTTGGCGAGCAGTACTTC.

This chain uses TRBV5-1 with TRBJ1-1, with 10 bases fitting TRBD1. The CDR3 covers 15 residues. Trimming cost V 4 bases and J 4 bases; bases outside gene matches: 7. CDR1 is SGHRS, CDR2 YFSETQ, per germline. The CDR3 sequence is CASSLDRGRLTEAFF. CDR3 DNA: TGCGCCAGCAGCCTTGACAGGGGGCGCCTCACTGAAGCTTTCTTT.

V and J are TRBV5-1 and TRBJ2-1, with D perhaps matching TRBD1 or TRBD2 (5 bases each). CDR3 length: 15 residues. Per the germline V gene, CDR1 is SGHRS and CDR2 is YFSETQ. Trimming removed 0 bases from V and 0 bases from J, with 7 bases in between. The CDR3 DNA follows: TGCGCCAGCAGCTTGGTTGGGGGCTCCTACAATGAGCAGTTCTTC. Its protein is CASSLVGGSYNEQFF. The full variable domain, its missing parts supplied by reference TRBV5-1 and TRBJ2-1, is KAGVTQTPRYLIKTRGQQVTLSCSPISGHRSVSWYQQTPGQGLQFLFEYFSETQRNKGNFPGRFSGRQFSNSRSEMNVSTLELGDSALYLCASSLVGGSYNEQFFGPGTRLTVL.

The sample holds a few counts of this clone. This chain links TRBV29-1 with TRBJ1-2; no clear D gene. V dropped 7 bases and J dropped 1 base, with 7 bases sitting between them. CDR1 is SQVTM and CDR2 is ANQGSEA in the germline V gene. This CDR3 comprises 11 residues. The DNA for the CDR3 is TGCAGCGAATACAGTAACTATGGCTACACCTTC. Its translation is CSEYSNYGYTF. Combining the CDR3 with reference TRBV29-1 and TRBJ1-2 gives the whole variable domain SAVISQKPSRDICQRGTSLTIQCQVDSQVTMMFWYRQQPGQSLTLIATANQGSEATYESGFVIDKFPISRPNLTFSTLTVSNMSPEDSSIYLCSEYSNYGYTFGSGTRLTVV.

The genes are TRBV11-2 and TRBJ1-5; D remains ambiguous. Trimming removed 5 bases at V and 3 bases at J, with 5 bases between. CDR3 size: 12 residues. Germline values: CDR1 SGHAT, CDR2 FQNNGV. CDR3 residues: CASSLSNQPQHF. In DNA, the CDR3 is TGTGCCAGCAGCCTCTCCAATCAGCCCCAGCATTTT.

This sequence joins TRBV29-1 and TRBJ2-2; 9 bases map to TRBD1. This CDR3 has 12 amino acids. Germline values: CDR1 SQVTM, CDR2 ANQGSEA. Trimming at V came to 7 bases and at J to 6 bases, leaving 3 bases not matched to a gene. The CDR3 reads CSAGDRAGELFF. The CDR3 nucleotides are TGCAGCGCTGGGGACAGGGCCGGGGAGCTGTTTTTT.

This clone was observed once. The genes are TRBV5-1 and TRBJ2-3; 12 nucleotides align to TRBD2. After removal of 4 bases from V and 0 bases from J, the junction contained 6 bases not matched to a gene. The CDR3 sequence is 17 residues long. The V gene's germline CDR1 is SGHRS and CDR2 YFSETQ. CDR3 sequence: CASSRRLAGASTDTQYF. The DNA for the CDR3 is TGCGCCAGCAGCCGACGACTAGCGGGGGCCAGCACAGATACGCAGTATTTT.

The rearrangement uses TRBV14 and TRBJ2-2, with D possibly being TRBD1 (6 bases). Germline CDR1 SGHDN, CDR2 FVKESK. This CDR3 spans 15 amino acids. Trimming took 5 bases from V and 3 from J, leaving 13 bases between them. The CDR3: CASSFSQGYTGELFF. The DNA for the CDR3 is TGTGCCAGCAGCTTCTCTCAGGGGTACACCGGGGAGCTGTTTTTT.

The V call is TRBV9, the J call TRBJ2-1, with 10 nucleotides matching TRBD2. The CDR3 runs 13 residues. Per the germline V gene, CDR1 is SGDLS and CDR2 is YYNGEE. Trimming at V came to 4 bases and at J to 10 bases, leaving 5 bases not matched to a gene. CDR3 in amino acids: CASSSGTSEEQFF. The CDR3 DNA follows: TGTGCCAGCAGCTCCGGGACTAGCGAAGAGCAGTTCTTC.

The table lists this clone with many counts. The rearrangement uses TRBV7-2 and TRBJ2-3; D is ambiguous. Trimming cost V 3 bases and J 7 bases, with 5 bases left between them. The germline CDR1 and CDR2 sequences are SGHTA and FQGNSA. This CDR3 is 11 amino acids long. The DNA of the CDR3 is TGTGCCAGCAGCTTGCAAAATACGCAGTATTTT. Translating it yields CASSLQNTQYF.

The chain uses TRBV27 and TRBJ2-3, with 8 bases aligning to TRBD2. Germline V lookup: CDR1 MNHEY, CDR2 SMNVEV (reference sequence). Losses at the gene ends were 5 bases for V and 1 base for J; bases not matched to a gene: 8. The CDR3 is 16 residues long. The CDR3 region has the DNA TGTGCCAGCAGTCCTCGTAGTAGCGGGGGCACAGATACGCAGTATTTT. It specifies CASSPRSSGGTDTQYF.

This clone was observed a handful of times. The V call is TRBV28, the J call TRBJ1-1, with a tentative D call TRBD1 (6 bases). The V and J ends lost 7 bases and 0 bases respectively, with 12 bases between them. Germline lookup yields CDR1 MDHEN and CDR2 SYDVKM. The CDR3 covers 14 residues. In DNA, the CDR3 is TGTGCCAGCAAATTTGGGGGGCTGAACACTGAAGCTTTCTTT. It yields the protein CASKFGGLNTEAFF.

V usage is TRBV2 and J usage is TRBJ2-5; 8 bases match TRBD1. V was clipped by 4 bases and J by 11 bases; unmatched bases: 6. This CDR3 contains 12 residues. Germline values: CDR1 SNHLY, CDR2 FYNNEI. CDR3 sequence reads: CASSGQGSEQYF. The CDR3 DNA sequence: TGTGCCAGCAGTGGACAGGGGAGTGAGCAGTACTTC. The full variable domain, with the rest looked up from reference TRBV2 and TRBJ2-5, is EPEVTQTPSHQVTQMGQEVILRCVPISNHLYFYWYRQILGQKVEFLVSFYNNEISEKSEIFDDQFSVERPDGSNFTLKIRSTKLEDSAMYFCASSGQGSEQYFGPGTRLLVL.

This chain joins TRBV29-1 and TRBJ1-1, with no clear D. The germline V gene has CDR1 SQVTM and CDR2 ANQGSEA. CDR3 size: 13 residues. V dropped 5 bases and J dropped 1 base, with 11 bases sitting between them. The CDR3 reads CSVNMEGNTEAFF. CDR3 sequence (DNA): TGCAGCGTTAACATGGAAGGGAACACTGAAGCTTTCTTT.